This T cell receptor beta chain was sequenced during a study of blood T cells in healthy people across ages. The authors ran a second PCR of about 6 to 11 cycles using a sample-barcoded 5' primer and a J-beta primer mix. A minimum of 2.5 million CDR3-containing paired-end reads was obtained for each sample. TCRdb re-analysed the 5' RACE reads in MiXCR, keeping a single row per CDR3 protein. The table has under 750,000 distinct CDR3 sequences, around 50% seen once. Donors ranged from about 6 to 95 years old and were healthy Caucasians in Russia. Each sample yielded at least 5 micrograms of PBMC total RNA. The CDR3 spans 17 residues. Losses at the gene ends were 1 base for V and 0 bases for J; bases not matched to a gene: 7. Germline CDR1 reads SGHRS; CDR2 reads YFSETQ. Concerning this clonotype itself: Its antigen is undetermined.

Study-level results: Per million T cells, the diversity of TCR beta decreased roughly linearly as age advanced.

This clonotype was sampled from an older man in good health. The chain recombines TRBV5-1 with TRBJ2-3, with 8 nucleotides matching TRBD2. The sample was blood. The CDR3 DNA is TGCGCCAGCAGCTTGTCTACTAGCGGCACTAGCACAGATACGCAGTATTTT. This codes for CASSLSTSGTSTDTQYF.